The 15 T cell receptor beta chains below come from one sample, sequenced in a study of blood T cell repertoires in COVID-19 (TCRdb year 2020). Library prep was done by the immunoSEQ multiplex PCR assay. The source is immuneACCESS, and TCRdb retained only in-frame sequences with V and J called. Part of the clones is not carried over; for the studies checked, unresolved V genes explain less than half of this, and the remainder is unexplained. For this sample there are 120,000 or so clones; more than 75% appear just once. Approximately 3.3% of the sample goes to the ten largest clones. Material for sequencing was peripheral blood. All receptors come from a woman aged 50 to 65 with acute or convalescent COVID-19.

This clone occurred once. The chain combines TRBV10-3 with TRBJ1-3, with D perhaps matching TRBD1 (6 bases). Trimming pared 0 bases from V and 0 bases from J, leaving 9 bases between. Germline lookup yields CDR1 ENHRY and CDR2 SYGVKD. The CDR3 contains 16 residues. DNA for the CDR3: TGTGCCATCAGTGAGTCGATACAGGGCTCTGGAAACACCATATATTTT. Protein product: CAISESIQGSGNTIYF.

This sequence joins TRBV5-1 and TRBJ1-6, with D tentatively TRBD1 (5 bases). This CDR3 has 13 amino acids. Germline CDR1 is SGHRS and CDR2 is YFSETQ. Trimming pared 7 bases from V and 7 bases from J, leaving 12 bases between. In DNA, the CDR3 is TGCGCCAGCGGGGGGTCGGAGAATTCACCCCTCCACTTT. It is translated as CASGGSENSPLHF.

The chain carries TRBV13 and TRBJ2-3; TRBD2 might be the D (6 bases). Germline CDR1 PRHDT, CDR2 FYEKMQ (reference sequence). The V end lost 0 bases, the J end lost 0 bases, and 13 bases lay between the germline ends. The CDR3 spans 17 residues. The CDR3 region is CASSLGRSGTSTDTQYF. In DNA form, the CDR3 reads TGTGCCAGCAGCTTAGGTCGGTCGGGGACTAGCACAGATACGCAGTATTTT.

The chain uses TRBV7-9 and TRBJ2-3; unclear D gene. V lost 3 bases to trimming and J lost 2 bases, with 9 bases between them. The CDR3 runs 14 residues. In germline, CDR1 is SEHNR, CDR2 FQNEAQ (reference sequence). The CDR3 DNA is TGTGCCAGCAGCTTGACCAGGTCCACAGATACGCAGTATTTT. Its protein is CASSLTRSTDTQYF.

The chain links TRBV30 to TRBJ1-5; D ambiguous. CDR1 and CDR2 (germline): GTSNPN, SVGIG (reference sequence). CDR3 length: 14 residues. Trimming cost V 1 base and J 5 bases, with 12 bases left between them. CDR3 residues: CAWSGGGGDQPQHF. The CDR3 bases are TGTGCCTGGAGTGGTGGCGGAGGAGATCAGCCCCAGCATTTT.

The V call is TRBV28, the J call TRBJ2-3; possibly TRBD1 for D (5 bases). Trimming cost V 5 bases and J 3 bases, with 18 bases left between them. The CDR3 has 16 amino acids. The V gene's germline CDR1 is MDHEN and CDR2 SYDVKM. In DNA, the CDR3 is TGTGCCAGCAGTGGTGTTACAGGCCAGGGAACAGATACGCAGTATTTT. Its translation: CASSGVTGQGTDTQYF. Looking up the rest from reference TRBV28 and TRBJ2-3 gives the full variable domain: DVKVTQSSRYLVKRTGEKVFLECVQDMDHENMFWYRQDPGLGLRLIYFSYDVKMKEKGDIPEGYSVSREKKERFSLILESASTNQTSMYLCASSGVTGQGTDTQYFGPGTRLTVL.

The chain carries TRBV19 and TRBJ2-3; no clear D. The CDR3 loop spans 13 amino acids. The germline V gene encodes CDR1 LNHDA and CDR2 SQIVND (reference sequence). V was trimmed by 6 bases and J by 5 bases, leaving 12 bases between them. The CDR3 here is CASSAEALDTQYF. The CDR3 region has the DNA TGTGCCAGTAGCGCAGAGGCCCTAGATACGCAGTATTTT.

The CDR3 DNA follows: TGTGCCAGCAGCTTTGAGGCGCATCCGAACACCGGGGAGCTGTTTTTT. It specifies CASSFEAHPNTGELFF. V gene TRBV7-6 combines with J gene TRBJ2-2; D not resolved. Per the germline V gene, CDR1 is SGHVS and CDR2 is FNYEAQ. V lost 3 bases and J 0 bases, leaving 11 bases between the germline ends. The CDR3 length is 16 residues. The whole variable domain, remainder taken from reference TRBV7-6 and TRBJ2-2, is GAGVSQSPRYKVTKRGQDVALRCDPISGHVSLYWYRQALGQGPEFLTYFNYEAQQDKSGLPNDRFSAERPEGSISTLTIQRTEQRDSAMYRCASSFEAHPNTGELFFGEGSRLTVL.

The chain employs TRBV24-1 and TRBJ2-5; 8 bases fit TRBD2. This CDR3 contains 13 residues. Losses at the gene ends were 9 bases for V and 3 bases for J; bases not matched to a gene: 5. Looked up from germline, CDR1 is KGHDR and CDR2 is SFDVKD. CDR3 loop: CATSSGGKETQYF. The CDR3 DNA sequence: TGTGCCACCTCTTCGGGAGGGAAAGAGACCCAGTACTTC.

The J gene is TRBJ2-7, the V gene TRBV5-1; D is perhaps TRBD2 (6 bases). Germline V gene data show CDR1 as SGHRS and CDR2 as YFSETQ. This CDR3 spans 15 amino acids. V gave up 4 bases and J gave up 0 bases, with 14 bases separating them. CDR3 sequence reads: CASSPWGSGSYEQYF. The CDR3 coding sequence is TGCGCCAGCAGCCCGTGGGGTAGCGGCTCCTACGAGCAGTACTTC.

The chain combines TRBV11-2 with TRBJ2-1; 7 positions agree with TRBD2. Trimming took 2 bases from V and 12 from J; bases not matched to a gene: 7. This CDR3 contains 13 residues. CDR1 is SGHAT, CDR2 FQNNGV, per germline. The CDR3 protein is CASSLNSGVGQFF. The CDR3 bases are TGTGCCAGCAGCTTAAACAGCGGGGTGGGGCAGTTCTTC.

V and J are TRBV5-1 and TRBJ2-3, with TRBD2 matching 11 bases. Trimming cost V 4 bases and J 6 bases; bases outside gene matches: 7. The CDR3 loop spans 15 amino acids. Germline CDR1 and CDR2: SGHRS and YFSETQ. The CDR3 coding sequence is TGCGCCAGCAGCATCGGGACTAGCGGAGGGGATACGCAGTATTTT. As protein: CASSIGTSGGDTQYF. The entire variable domain, with the rest obtained from reference TRBV5-1 and TRBJ2-3, is as follows: KAGVTQTPRYLIKTRGQQVTLSCSPISGHRSVSWYQQTPGQGLQFLFEYFSETQRNKGNFPGRFSGRQFSNSRSEMNVSTLELGDSALYLCASSIGTSGGDTQYFGPGTRLTVL.

The V and J genes are TRBV11-2 and TRBJ2-5; 10 positions agree with TRBD2. From germline, CDR1 is SGHAT and CDR2 FQNNGV. The J segment lost 5 bases and the V segment lost 1 base, leaving 7 bases of the junction unmatched. This CDR3 spans 16 amino acids. The CDR3 region has the DNA TGTGCCAGCAGCTTAGGAGCGGGAGGGCTGCAGGAGACCCAGTACTTC. Its translation: CASSLGAGGLQETQYF.

The chain has TRBV18 and TRBJ2-2; 11 bases line up with TRBD2. Germline lookup yields CDR1 KGHSH and CDR2 LQKENI. This CDR3 is 15 amino acids long. V lost 7 bases to trimming and J lost 4 bases; unmatched junction nucleotides: 5. The CDR3: CASFSLAGGTGELFF. DNA for the CDR3: TGTGCCAGCTTTTCCCTAGCGGGAGGCACCGGGGAGCTGTTTTTT.

The chain combines TRBV6-2 or TRBV6-3 with TRBJ2-1, with TRBD2 matching 15 bases. The germline gives CDR1 MNHEY, CDR2 SVGEGT. With 4 bases clipped from V and 12 bases from J, the junction kept 13 bases outside the gene matches. This CDR3 comprises 17 residues. The CDR3 DNA follows: TGTGCCAGCAGTTCTCAGATAGGACTAGCGGGAGGGCCCGGGCAGTTCTTC. This sequence encodes CASSSQIGLAGGPGQFF.